The rows below give T cell receptor beta chains drawn from one sample of a study of tumor-infiltrating lymphocytes in localized non-small cell lung cancer. The data were produced by immunoSEQ multiplex PCR, yet TCRdb's version contains in-frame clones alone and is incomplete. The data contain 15,000 to 20,000 clones, around 72% of them singletons. Sequenced: lung tumor tissue. Every receptor here comes from a human donor with non-small cell lung cancer. CDR3s include the opening cysteine and the closing phenylalanine or tryptophan. A D gene is named only where the DNA matches it firmly. Size values are once, few and many counts, or a class for expanded clones, and some rows have none.

J gene: TRBJ2-7; V gene: TRBV6-1; D gene: .; clone size: .; CDR3 DNA: TGTGCCAGCAGTGAAGCGTACGGAGCGGGCCAACGGGGGCACAGCTCCTACGAGCAGTACTTC; CDR3 protein: CASSEAYGAGQRGHSSYEQYF
J gene: TRBJ2-7; V gene: TRBV6-1; D gene: .; clone size: .; CDR3 DNA: TGTGCCAGCGGACAGAACTCCTACGAGCAGTACTTC; CDR3 protein: CASGQNSYEQYF
J gene: TRBJ1-3; V gene: TRBV5-6; D gene: TRBD1; clone size: few; CDR3 DNA: TGTGCCAGCAGCCCCTCGACAGGGGCGGCTGGAAACACCATATATTTT; CDR3 protein: CASSPSTGAAGNTIYF
J gene: TRBJ1-3; V gene: TRBV9; D gene: .; clone size: .; CDR3 DNA: TGTGCCAGCAGCCCACAATCTGGCGTCTCTGGAAACACCATATATTTT; CDR3 protein: CASSPQSGVSGNTIYF
J gene: TRBJ2-2; V gene: TRBV4-1; D gene: TRBD1; clone size: .; CDR3 DNA: TGCGCCAGCAGCCATTCACAGGGGCCCGCCGGGGAGCTGTTTTTT; CDR3 protein: CASSHSQGPAGELFF
J gene: TRBJ2-5; V gene: TRBV7-2; D gene: TRBD2; clone size: .; CDR3 DNA: TGTGCCAGCAGCCCTGGACTAGGGCGAGAGACCCAGTACTTC; CDR3 protein: CASSPGLGRETQYF
J gene: TRBJ1-2; V gene: TRBV6-6; D gene: TRBD1; clone size: .; CDR3 DNA: TGTGCCAGCACCGGACAGGACTATGGCTACACCTTC; CDR3 protein: CASTGQDYGYTF
J gene: TRBJ1-1; V gene: TRBV14; D gene: TRBD1; clone size: .; CDR3 DNA: TGTGCCAGCAGCCAGAGGGACAGGGAAGTGCCTGAAGCTTTCTTT; CDR3 protein: CASSQRDREVPEAFF
J gene: TRBJ2-5; V gene: TRBV13; D gene: .; clone size: .; CDR3 DNA: TGTGCCAGCAGCCCTCGACTGGGGGAGACCCAGTACTTC; CDR3 protein: CASSPRLGETQYF
J gene: TRBJ2-7; V gene: TRBV9; D gene: TRBD1; clone size: .; CDR3 DNA: TGTGCCAGCAGCGTTGGGGACAGGTCCTACGAGCAGTACTTC; CDR3 protein: CASSVGDRSYEQYF
J gene: TRBJ1-4; V gene: TRBV4-1; D gene: TRBD1; clone size: .; CDR3 DNA: TGCGCCAGCAGCCAAGGATGGGGACAGATTACAACTAATGAAAAACTGTTTTTT; CDR3 protein: CASSQGWGQITTNEKLFF
J gene: TRBJ2-5; V gene: TRBV7-3; D gene: TRBD2; clone size: .; CDR3 DNA: TGTGCCAGCAGCTTAGCGGGGGGGCCGGAGGAGACCCAGTACTTC; CDR3 protein: CASSLAGGPEETQYF
J gene: TRBJ2-2; V gene: TRBV11-2; D gene: TRBD1; clone size: .; CDR3 DNA: TGTGCCAGCAGCTCCCGGGACAGGGGTCGGTTCACCGGGGAGCTGTTTTTT; CDR3 protein: CASSSRDRGRFTGELFF
J gene: TRBJ2-7; V gene: TRBV30; D gene: .; clone size: .; CDR3 DNA: TGTGCCTGCGACGAGGGCACCTACGAGCAGTACTTC; CDR3 protein: CACDEGTYEQYF
J gene: TRBJ2-7; V gene: TRBV27; D gene: .; clone size: medium-sized; CDR3 DNA: TGTGCCAGCAGGGGGACGGTGCCGGGCTCCTACGAGCAGTACTTC; CDR3 protein: CASRGTVPGSYEQYF
J gene: TRBJ2-7; V gene: TRBV9; D gene: .; clone size: few; CDR3 DNA: TGTGCCAGCAGCGAGGGTTACGAGCAGTACTTC; CDR3 protein: CASSEGYEQYF
J gene: TRBJ1-5; V gene: TRBV19; D gene: .; clone size: .; CDR3 DNA: TGTGCCAGTAGTTGGATGGTCAGGCACAGCAATCAGCCCCAGCATTTT; CDR3 protein: CASSWMVRHSNQPQHF
J gene: TRBJ2-1; V gene: TRBV5-1; D gene: TRBD2; clone size: .; CDR3 DNA: TGCGCCAGCAGCTTTTTTGGGAGGGAAGCCTACAATGAGCAGTTCTTC; CDR3 protein: CASSFFGREAYNEQFF
J gene: TRBJ2-2; V gene: TRBV5-4; D gene: TRBD2; clone size: .; CDR3 DNA: TGTGCCAGCAGACCCACTAGCGGGGGGGCGAACACCGGGGAGCTGTTTTTT; CDR3 protein: CASRPTSGGANTGELFF
J gene: TRBJ1-1; V gene: TRBV19; D gene: .; clone size: few; CDR3 DNA: TGTGCCAGTAGTATGACTTCGAACACTGAAGCTTTCTTT; CDR3 protein: CASSMTSNTEAFF
J gene: TRBJ1-5; V gene: TRBV19; D gene: .; clone size: .; CDR3 DNA: TGTGCCGCCGGTCTGGGGAATCAGCCCCAGCATTTT; CDR3 protein: CAAGLGNQPQHF
J gene: TRBJ2-1; V gene: TRBV5-4; D gene: TRBD2; clone size: .; CDR3 DNA: TGTGCCAGCAGCTTGCAAGTGGGAGGGCCGGGCAATGAGCAGTTCTTC; CDR3 protein: CASSLQVGGPGNEQFF
J gene: TRBJ2-3; V gene: TRBV10-1; D gene: .; clone size: .; CDR3 DNA: TGCGCCAGCAGTGACCCGGGAAGGCAGAACACAGATACGCAGTATTTT; CDR3 protein: CASSDPGRQNTDTQYF
J gene: TRBJ2-1; V gene: TRBV6-4; D gene: .; clone size: .; CDR3 DNA: TGTGCCAGCAGTGAGTACCTAAGTCGAGGAGACAATGAGCAGTTCTTC; CDR3 protein: CASSEYLSRGDNEQFF
J gene: TRBJ2-2; V gene: TRBV2; D gene: TRBD1; clone size: once; CDR3 DNA: TGTGCCAGCAGGGGGACAGGTTCGAACACCGGGGAGCTGTTTTTT; CDR3 protein: CASRGTGSNTGELFF
J gene: TRBJ2-2; V gene: TRBV5-1; D gene: .; clone size: .; CDR3 DNA: TGCGCCAGCAGCTCCCGCGTCGATCCCTCGAACACCGGGGAGCTGTTTTTT; CDR3 protein: CASSSRVDPSNTGELFF
J gene: TRBJ1-1; V gene: TRBV9; D gene: .; clone size: .; CDR3 DNA: TGTGCCAGCAGCGTAGAATCCAGGGCCCACACTGAAGCTTTCTTT; CDR3 protein: CASSVESRAHTEAFF
J gene: TRBJ2-7; V gene: TRBV15; D gene: TRBD2; clone size: .; CDR3 DNA: TGTGCCACCAGCAGAGGACTAGCGTACTCCTACGAGCAGTACTTC; CDR3 protein: CATSRGLAYSYEQYF
J gene: TRBJ2-2; V gene: TRBV7-2; D gene: .; clone size: .; CDR3 DNA: TGTGCCAGCAGCTTAACCCGACAGTCCGGGGAGCTGTTTTTT; CDR3 protein: CASSLTRQSGELFF
J gene: TRBJ1-6; V gene: TRBV5-4; D gene: .; clone size: few; CDR3 DNA: TGTGCCAGCAGCCCCGAGGGCTTTTCACCCCTCCACTTT; CDR3 protein: CASSPEGFSPLHF
J gene: TRBJ2-5; V gene: TRBV7-2; D gene: TRBD2; clone size: .; CDR3 DNA: TGTGCCAGCAGCTTAGTAGGTCGGGGAGGGCCACGGGAAGAGACCCAGTACTTC; CDR3 protein: CASSLVGRGGPREETQYF
J gene: TRBJ1-4; V gene: TRBV5-4; D gene: TRBD1; clone size: .; CDR3 DNA: TGTGCCAGCAGCCGAGGGACAGCGAATGAAAAACTGTTTTTT; CDR3 protein: CASSRGTANEKLFF